The 28 T cell receptor beta chains reported below all come from one sample, sequenced in a study of graft-versus-host responses after intestinal transplantation (dated by TCRdb to the early 2020s). Receptor amplification or capture employed the immunoSEQ multiplex PCR assay. TCRdb mirrors the immuneACCESS table, restricted to in-frame sequences. Some clones are absent from its copies; in checked studies, under half trace to an unresolved V gene, and the reason for the others is unknown. This sample is represented by about 98,000 clones; 86% of them were singletons. The top ten hold over 1.3% of the sample. The input for sequencing was PBMCs, taken 255 days after intestinal transplant. These TCRs come from a human patient who received an intestinal transplant, so some T cells may come from the graft donor.

The rearrangement uses TRBV4-2 and TRBJ2-1, with TRBD2 matching 7 bases. The V gene's germline CDR1 is LGHNA and CDR2 YNFKEQ. Germline trimming cut 1 base from V and 6 bases from J; bases unmatched to any gene: 9. This CDR3 is built from 16 residues. CDR3 in amino acids: CASSQARLAQSNEQFF. The DNA of the CDR3 is TGTGCCAGCAGCCAAGCCAGACTAGCCCAGAGCAATGAGCAGTTCTTC.

A single count supports this clone. The chain links TRBV4-1 to TRBJ2-5; possibly TRBD2 for D (7 bases). CDR1 is MGHRA, CDR2 YSYEKL, per germline. This CDR3 spans 18 amino acids. Deletions cut 0 bases from V and 5 bases from J, with 22 bases between. This chain's CDR3 is CASSQDMGGANLAETQYF. The CDR3 bases are TGCGCCAGCAGCCAAGATATGGGGGGGGCCAACTTGGCGGAGACCCAGTACTTC.

This clone was seen once. The CDR3 nucleotides read TGTGCCAGCAGTTTAACTCGGACAGTCGGTTTTGAGACCCAGTACTTC. Translated: CASSLTRTVGFETQYF. This chain links TRBV27 with TRBJ2-5; D perhaps matches TRBD1 (6 bases). In germline, CDR1 is MNHEY, CDR2 SMNVEV (reference sequence). V shed 2 bases and J shed 5 bases, with 18 bases lying between them. The length of the CDR3 is 16 residues.

This chain joins TRBV7-9 and TRBJ2-5; D might be TRBD2 (6 bases). Trimming stripped 5 bases from V and 3 bases from J, with 16 bases between. CDR1 and CDR2 from the germline V gene are SEHNR and FQNEAQ (reference sequence). The CDR3 totals 15 residues. The CDR3 is CASSPSGGQKETQYF. DNA for the CDR3: TGTGCCAGCAGCCCCAGTGGAGGGCAGAAAGAGACCCAGTACTTC.

J is TRBJ2-7 and V is TRBV11-2; D assignment may be TRBD1 or TRBD2 (7 bases each). Between the trimmed V and J ends, which lost 5 bases and 4 bases, there was a span of 15 bases. From germline, CDR1 is SGHAT and CDR2 FQNNGV. The CDR3 consists of 14 residues. The CDR3 loop reads CASSLGGGVYEQYV. The CDR3 DNA follows: TGTGCCAGCAGCCTGGGAGGGGGCGTATACGAGCAGTACGTC.

The chain is built from TRBV6-5 and TRBJ2-5; weak D call: TRBD1 (6 bases). V was clipped by 0 bases and J by 1 base, with 9 bases between them. Per the germline V gene, CDR1 is MNHEY and CDR2 is SVGAGI. The CDR3 has 15 residues. CDR3 in amino acids: CASSYSWGLQETQYF. CDR3 bases: TGTGCCAGCAGTTACTCATGGGGGCTCCAAGAGACCCAGTACTTC.

This clone came up a few times. J is TRBJ1-1 and V is TRBV5-1, with D unresolved. Germline values: CDR1 SGHRS, CDR2 YFSETQ. V lost 4 bases and J 3 bases, leaving 16 bases between the germline ends. The CDR3 consists of 15 residues. This chain's CDR3 is CASSLEGPVHTEAFF. CDR3 bases: TGCGCCAGCAGCCTGGAAGGACCGGTTCACACTGAAGCTTTCTTT.

J is TRBJ2-1 and V is TRBV6-6; 11 positions agree with TRBD2. This CDR3 comprises 15 residues. In germline, CDR1 is MNHNY, CDR2 SVGAGI (reference sequence). Losses at the gene ends were 7 bases for V and 8 bases for J; bases not matched to a gene: 10. The CDR3 sequence is CASTDGTSGFHEQFF. The CDR3 DNA follows: TGTGCCAGCACAGACGGGACTAGCGGTTTCCATGAGCAGTTCTTC.

DNA of the CDR3: TGTGCCAGCAGTCCCTGGACTCCCAGCTCTGGAAACACCATATATTTT. It translates to CASSPWTPSSGNTIYF. The rearrangement uses TRBV28 and TRBJ1-3, with D hard to call. V was trimmed by 5 bases and J by 0 bases, leaving 14 bases between them. The CDR3 is made up of 16 amino acids. Germline values: CDR1 MDHEN, CDR2 SYDVKM.

The chain is built from TRBV27 and TRBJ2-3; TRBD2 matches at 8 bases. The junction had 7 bases not matched to a gene; V was cut back by 7 bases and J by 4 bases. This CDR3 comprises 14 residues. CDR1 and CDR2 from the germline V gene are MNHEY and SMNVEV (reference sequence). The DNA for the CDR3 is TGTGCCAGCAAGATGATCGGGGGGGCAGATACGCAGTATTTT. Translation: CASKMIGGADTQYF.

This clone was seen just once. The chain has TRBV7-2 and TRBJ1-3, with D unclear. The CDR3 is 14 amino acids. In germline, CDR1 is SGHTA, CDR2 FQGNSA. The V end was cut by 5 bases, the J end by 2 bases, with 10 bases between. CDR3 amino acids: CASSPAGAGNTIYF. The CDR3 DNA sequence: TGTGCCAGCAGCCCTGCTGGGGCTGGAAACACCATATATTTT.

The chain combines TRBV19 with TRBJ1-6; 9 bases agree with TRBD1. CDR1 is LNHDA, CDR2 SQIVND, per germline (reference sequence). The CDR3 runs 17 residues. V shed 4 bases, J shed 7 bases, and the junction held 11 bases outside the gene matches. The CDR3 bases are TGTGCCAGTAGTAGTAATACAGGGGGCCTCATCAATTCACCCCTCCACTTT. It is translated as CASSSNTGGLINSPLHF.

DNA for the CDR3: TGCGCCAGCAGCCAAGATGGGCAGGGGGCTTGGGGCACAGATACGCAGTATTTT. The encoded protein is CASSQDGQGAWGTDTQYF. The V call is TRBV4-3, the J call TRBJ2-3; 8 positions match TRBD1. The CDR3 spans 18 residues. Germline V gene data show CDR1 as LGHNA and CDR2 as YSLEER. Losses at the gene ends were 0 bases for V and 1 base for J; bases not matched to a gene: 9.

The chain employs TRBV28 and TRBJ1-1; possibly TRBD1 for D (6 bases). V was shortened by 6 bases and J by 1 base, with 18 bases between the two germline ends. Germline lookup yields CDR1 MDHEN and CDR2 SYDVKM. There are 16 residues in the CDR3. The CDR3 DNA reads TGTGCCAGCAGCCGACCCCAAATGACAGGGAACACTGAAGCTTTCTTT. Translated: CASSRPQMTGNTEAFF.

The gene calls are TRBV5-6 and TRBJ2-5; 7 positions match TRBD1. The DNA end is a closer match to TRBJ2-7, so the J assignment may be wrong. CDR1 and CDR2 (germline): SGHDT, YYEEEE. There are 14 residues in the CDR3. The CDR3 DNA reads TGTGCCAGCAGCACCGGGACAGTTGTCTACGAGCAGTACTTC. Amino acids: CASSTGTVVYEQYF.

The genes are TRBV30 and TRBJ1-2; D is uncertain. CDR3 size: 12 residues. V was clipped by 3 bases and J by 8 bases, with 13 bases between them. Germline V CDR1 and CDR2: GTSNPN, SVGIG (reference sequence). CDR3 nucleotides: TGTGCCTGGAGCGCCAGCGTAGGAGGCTACACCTTC. Protein sequence: CAWSASVGGYTF.

This clone has just a few counts. The chain is built from TRBV5-6 and TRBJ2-1; 7 nucleotides match TRBD1. V was clipped by 0 bases and J by 7 bases; unmatched bases: 7. There are 15 residues in the CDR3. Per the germline V gene, CDR1 is SGHDT and CDR2 is YYEEEE. The CDR3 region has the DNA TGTGCCAGCAGCTTGGAACAGGGGAAGTGGAATGAGCAGTTCTTC. Its translation is CASSLEQGKWNEQFF.

This clone was observed a handful of times. The chain employs TRBV7-6 and TRBJ1-6; D may be TRBD1 (5 bases). V was cut by 8 bases and J by 9 bases, with 11 bases left in between. Germline CDR1 SGHVS, CDR2 FNYEAQ. The CDR3 totals 12 residues. As DNA, the CDR3 is TGTGCCAGCGGCAGGGTTGGTTCACCCCTCCACTTT. As protein: CASGRVGSPLHF.

The chain carries TRBV2 and TRBJ1-5, with 8 bases aligning to TRBD1. Trimming at V came to 6 bases and at J to 3 bases, leaving 7 bases not matched to a gene. CDR1 and CDR2 (germline): SNHLY, FYNNEI. The CDR3 is made up of 15 amino acids. CDR3 sequence reads: CASRQDRVSNQPQHF. The CDR3 nucleotides read TGTGCCAGCAGACAGGACAGGGTGTCCAATCAGCCCCAGCATTTT.

The genes are TRBV2 and TRBJ2-7; D perhaps matches TRBD1 (6 bases). Looked up from germline, CDR1 is SNHLY and CDR2 is FYNNEI. The CDR3 spans 11 residues. Trimming stripped 6 bases from V and 4 bases from J, with 7 bases between. For the CDR3, the DNA is TGTGCCAGCAGGCAGGGGTACGAGCAGTACTTC. Protein product: CASRQGYEQYF.

V usage is TRBV2 and J usage is TRBJ1-5; possible D gene TRBD1, 6 bases. This CDR3 spans 16 amino acids. V lost 4 bases, J lost 3 bases, and 16 bases lay in between. Looked up from germline, CDR1 is SNHLY and CDR2 is FYNNEI. CDR3 in DNA: TGTGCCAGCAGTGGCGACTGGGGGGGGGCCAATCAGCCCCAGCATTTT. Translation gives CASSGDWGGANQPQHF.

This chain links TRBV5-1 with TRBJ2-6, with unresolved D. The V and J ends lost 0 bases and 0 bases respectively, with 10 bases between them. The CDR3 has 17 amino acids. Germline CDR1 and CDR2: SGHRS and YFSETQ. This CDR3 is CASSLEGRSSGANVLTF. In DNA form, the CDR3 reads TGCGCCAGCAGCTTGGAAGGCAGAAGCTCTGGGGCCAACGTCCTGACTTTC.

The rearrangement joins TRBV6-5 to TRBJ2-7; 8 bases fit TRBD1. The CDR3 is 15 amino acids. V lost 5 bases to trimming and J lost 4 bases; unmatched junction nucleotides: 10. Germline CDR1 is MNHEY and CDR2 is SVGAGI. CDR3 in DNA: TGTGCCAGCAGTGCGGACAGGGTCTTGTTTTACGAGCAGTACTTC. It specifies CASSADRVLFYEQYF.

The chain is built from TRBV7-9 and TRBJ2-2; D is unclear. V was cut by 1 base and J by 1 base, with 7 bases left in between. Germline CDR1 is SEHNR and CDR2 is FQNEAQ (reference sequence). The CDR3 has 15 amino acids. CDR3 protein: CASSLEVQNTGELFF. In DNA form, the CDR3 reads TGTGCCAGCAGCTTAGAAGTCCAGAACACCGGGGAGCTGTTTTTT.

This clone was detected once. This chain connects TRBV11-2 to TRBJ1-1; D not resolved. The germline V gene has CDR1 SGHAT and CDR2 FQNNGV. V lost 2 bases and J 4 bases, leaving 14 bases between the germline ends. This CDR3 is built from 15 residues. In DNA, the CDR3 is TGTGCCAGCAGCTTAAAGTTCCCTTCGGGCACTGAAGCTTTCTTT. Translation: CASSLKFPSGTEAFF.

The chain couples TRBV7-6 to TRBJ2-6; no clear D gene. Germline lookup yields CDR1 SGHVS and CDR2 FNYEAQ. CDR3 length: 14 residues. V lost 8 bases and J 0 bases, leaving 8 bases between the germline ends. In nucleotides, the CDR3 is TGTGCCAGCGGATCACACTCTGGGGCCAACGTCCTGACTTTC. This codes for CASGSHSGANVLTF.

This clone was seen only a few times. V gene TRBV6-5 combines with J gene TRBJ1-4; 8 bases are a match to TRBD1. This CDR3 spans 15 amino acids. V shed 6 bases, J shed 5 bases, and the junction held 8 bases outside the gene matches. Germline CDR1 is MNHEY and CDR2 is SVGAGI. The CDR3 sequence is CASSAGTGGNEKLFF. The DNA of the CDR3 is TGTGCCAGCAGCGCGGGGACAGGTGGAAATGAAAAACTGTTTTTT.

This chain uses TRBV28 with TRBJ2-5; D tentatively reads TRBD1 or TRBD2 (5 bases each). The CDR3 extends over 14 amino acids. The V gene's germline CDR1 is MDHEN and CDR2 SYDVKM. V was trimmed by 1 base and J by 0 bases, leaving 6 bases between them. The CDR3 DNA reads TGTGCCAGCAGTTTATTGGGGGACCAAGAGACCCAGTACTTC. Translation gives CASSLLGDQETQYF.